The 13 T cell receptor beta chains presented below share a single source sample, sequenced in a study of T cells after yellow fever vaccination. Each CDR3 protein is one row after TCRdb ran MiXCR on the 5' RACE reads. The top ten clones hold 13% to 15% of a sample with about 550,000 distinct CDR3 sequences, about a fifth of them seen once. This specimen was PBMCs, taken 15 days after the yellow fever booster vaccination. The receptors here all came from a man in his thirties or forties who received the YFV17D yellow fever vaccine.

This clonotype was counted a few times. V gene TRBV7-2 combines with J gene TRBJ1-3; D is unresolved. Trimming stripped 5 bases from V and 5 bases from J, with 7 bases between. This CDR3 has 12 residues. Germline loops: CDR1 SGHTA, CDR2 FQGNSA. The CDR3 bases are TGTGCCAGCAGCGCACAAAGAAACACCATATATTTT. This encodes CASSAQRNTIYF. The full variable domain, in which reference TRBV7-2 and TRBJ1-3 provide the parts outside the CDR3, is GAGVSQSPSNKVTEKGKDVELRCDPISGHTALYWYRQSLGQGLEFLIYFQGNSAPDKSGLPSDRFSAERTGGSVSTLTIQRTQQEDSAVYLCASSAQRNTIYFGEGSWLTVV.

This clonotype was counted only a few times. The chain is built from TRBV20-1 and TRBJ2-1, with D maybe TRBD1 (5 bases). Between the trimmed V and J ends, which lost 7 bases and 1 base, there was a span of 8 bases. The CDR3 is 12 amino acids. From germline, CDR1 is DFQATT and CDR2 SNEGSKA (reference sequence). The CDR3 DNA sequence: TGCAGTGGGCAGGGTTCCTACAATGAGCAGTTCTTC. This codes for CSGQGSYNEQFF.

The sample holds a few counts of this clonotype. J is TRBJ2-2 and V is TRBV6-5; 7 bases map to TRBD1. The CDR3 covers 15 residues. The germline V gene has CDR1 MNHEY and CDR2 SVGAGI. Germline trimming cut 2 bases from V and 9 bases from J; bases unmatched to any gene: 9. In DNA, the CDR3 is TGTGCCAGCAGTTACCCGGGACAGCGGTCCCGGGAGCTGTTTTTT. Protein sequence: CASSYPGQRSRELFF.

This clonotype turned up a few times. The CDR3, as DNA: TGTGCCAGCAGCTTACAGATTTCGGCCAAAAACATTCAGTACTTC. Residues: CASSLQISAKNIQYF. The chain employs TRBV11-2 and TRBJ2-4; D uncertain. Trimming removed 2 bases from V and 1 base from J, with 9 bases in between. Germline V CDR1 and CDR2: SGHAT, FQNNGV. CDR3 length: 15 amino acids.

This clonotype was counted only a few times. The chain's CDR3 is CASSFSGGVTQYF. The CDR3 DNA reads as TGTGCCAGCAGTTTTTCAGGTGGGGTTACGCAGTATTTT. The V call is TRBV12-3 or TRBV12-4, the J call TRBJ2-3, with no clear D. The CDR3 runs to 13 residues. Trimming took 3 bases from V and 8 from J, leaving 12 bases between them.

The CDR3 DNA sequence: TGTGCCACCGCTGGATGCGGATCCTACAATGAGCAGTTCTTC. Amino acid sequence: CATAGCGSYNEQFF. The J gene is TRBJ2-1, the V gene TRBV24-1; D remains unclear. Germline V CDR1 and CDR2: KGHDR, SFDVKD. The V and J ends lost 9 bases and 1 base respectively, with 12 bases between them. CDR3 length: 14 amino acids.

This clonotype was recorded a few times. The V call is TRBV29-1, the J call TRBJ2-7; TRBD2 might be the D (6 bases). The germline gives CDR1 SQVTM, CDR2 ANQGSEA. This CDR3 has 14 amino acids. Trimming took off 6 bases at V and 1 base at J, with 16 bases between the two ends. The CDR3 loop reads CSVSGGGMSYEQYF. Here the CDR3 DNA reads TGCAGCGTATCTGGGGGAGGAATGTCCTACGAGCAGTACTTC.

This clonotype has only a few counts. This chain connects TRBV7-9 to TRBJ1-1, with 10 nucleotides matching TRBD1. V gave up 5 bases and J gave up 8 bases; unmatched junction bases: 11. The germline V gene has CDR1 SEHNR and CDR2 FQNEAQ (reference sequence). The CDR3 loop spans 15 amino acids. The CDR3 is CASSEDGTGVQEAFF. CDR3 nucleotide sequence: TGTGCCAGCAGCGAGGACGGGACAGGGGTACAGGAAGCTTTCTTT.

At least ten counts were recorded for this clonotype. The chain combines TRBV20-1 with TRBJ2-2; tentative D call: TRBD1 (5 bases). Germline V gene sequence: CDR1 DFQATT, CDR2 SNEGSKA (reference sequence). Trimming shortened V by 3 bases and J by 2 bases, and 10 bases separated the two germline ends. This CDR3 region has 14 residues. Here the CDR3 reads CSASTGGNTGELFF. As DNA, the CDR3 is TGCAGTGCTAGTACAGGTGGAAACACCGGGGAGCTGTTTTTT.

The V and J genes are TRBV2 and TRBJ1-1; TRBD1 matches 7 bases. Germline CDR1 reads SNHLY; CDR2 reads FYNNEI. CDR3 length: 17 residues. V was clipped by 6 bases and J by 5 bases; unmatched bases: 18. CDR3 DNA: TGTGCCAGCAGAGACCTAAACCCCGCAGGGGGTGATACTGAAGCTTTCTTT. Encoded protein: CASRDLNPAGGDTEAFF.

This clonotype was counted only a few times. The V gene is TRBV7-2, the J gene TRBJ2-3; D unresolved. CDR3 size: 14 residues. Between the trimmed V and J ends, which lost 3 bases and 0 bases, there was a span of 7 bases. Germline V gives CDR1 SGHTA, CDR2 FQGNSA. The CDR3 DNA sequence: TGTGCCAGCAGCTTTTGGAGTAGCACAGATACGCAGTATTTT. It encodes CASSFWSSTDTQYF. The full variable domain, its missing parts supplied by reference TRBV7-2 and TRBJ2-3, is GAGVSQSPSNKVTEKGKDVELRCDPISGHTALYWYRQSLGQGLEFLIYFQGNSAPDKSGLPSDRFSAERTGGSVSTLTIQRTQQEDSAVYLCASSFWSSTDTQYFGPGTRLTVL.

This clonotype was counted between two and nine times. The V gene is TRBV7-6, the J gene TRBJ2-3, with 7 positions matching TRBD2. The CDR3 covers 16 residues. V was pared by 5 bases and J by 2 bases, with 10 bases of the junction left unmatched. Germline CDR1 is SGHVS and CDR2 is FNYEAQ. CDR3 sequence reads: CASSRLGSGNTDTQYF. The CDR3 coding sequence is TGTGCCAGCAGCCGGTTGGGGAGCGGGAACACAGATACGCAGTATTTT. Together with reference TRBV7-6 and TRBJ2-3, the CDR3 gives the full variable domain: GAGVSQSPRYKVTKRGQDVALRCDPISGHVSLYWYRQALGQGPEFLTYFNYEAQQDKSGLPNDRFSAERPEGSISTLTIQRTEQRDSAMYRCASSRLGSGNTDTQYFGPGTRLTVL.

The rearrangement joins TRBV4-1 to TRBJ2-3, with D possibly TRBD1 on 5 matching bases. Germline V gene lookup returns CDR1 MGHRA and CDR2 YSYEKL. The CDR3 has 13 amino acids. The V and J ends lost 3 bases and 6 bases respectively, with 10 bases between them. CDR3 DNA: TGCGCCAGCAGCCAGGAGACAGCTGATACGCAGTATTTT. Protein: CASSQETADTQYF.